Below, one T cell receptor beta chain is given with its context. Antigen unknown. The data originate from a study of T cell responses to AZD1222 COVID-19 vaccine. Regarding the study as a whole: Spike-specific TCR breadth and depth both grew after two AZD1222 doses. Among spike-specific TCRs, nearly half reportedly target unmutated variant regions. Most donors were white British, females outnumbered males, and clonal diversity was possibly underestimated. It was only after the peak T cell response that any repertoires were sampled.

The table came from immunoSEQ multiplex PCR; TCRdb's copy has only in-frame clones and leaves some out. The sample holds over 85,000 clones, around 90% seen once. The V gene lost 4 bases and the J gene lost 6 bases, with 11 bases spanning the gap. Germline CDR1 reads SGHVS; CDR2 reads FQNEAQ. CDR3 size: 13 residues. This rearrangement joins TRBV7-8 to TRBJ2-3, with D unresolved. The specimen was peripheral blood, collected on day 0 of AZD1222 vaccination. The sequence came from an adult in good health. In nucleotides, the CDR3 is TGTGCCAGCAGCTCCCCAAAGACCGATACGCAGTATTTT. It encodes CASSSPKTDTQYF.